These 21 T cell receptor beta chains came from one sample sequenced in a study of shared clonotypes between healthy human individuals. Profiled with immunoSEQ multiplex PCR; TCRdb holds only in-frame clones, not every one. The sample has about 1.1 million clones, 75% to 85% seen once. Sequenced: memory CD4+ T cells from PBMCs. Subset described: CD45RA-negative fraction. The receptors shown here come from a man younger than 35 in good health. Some clones in this sample may be carry-over from other donors' samples.

This clone appeared a few times. The gene calls are TRBV9 and TRBJ1-1; D not resolved. CDR1 and CDR2 (germline): SGDLS, YYNGEE. The CDR3 loop spans 14 amino acids. Trimming removed 4 bases from V and 7 bases from J, with 17 bases in between. CDR3: CASSTYDRPFEAFF. CDR3 in DNA: TGTGCCAGCAGCACTTATGACCGCCCGTTTGAAGCTTTCTTT.

The chain joins TRBV7-2 to TRBJ1-3; a possible D gene is TRBD1 (5 bases). The V gene lost 5 bases and the J gene lost 0 bases, with 11 bases spanning the gap. The CDR3 has 15 amino acids. The V gene's germline CDR1 is SGHTA and CDR2 FQGNSA. The CDR3 protein is CASSRDRSSGNTIYF. As DNA, the CDR3 is TGTGCCAGCAGCCGCGACAGAAGCTCTGGAAACACCATATATTTT. The full variable domain, with the rest looked up from reference TRBV7-2 and TRBJ1-3, is GAGVSQSPSNKVTEKGKDVELRCDPISGHTALYWYRQSLGQGLEFLIYFQGNSAPDKSGLPSDRFSAERTGGSVSTLTIQRTQQEDSAVYLCASSRDRSSGNTIYFGEGSWLTVV.

As DNA, the CDR3 is TGTGCCAGCAGCGTACACTCAGGGGGTGACACCGGGGAGCTGTTTTTT. This translates into CASSVHSGGDTGELFF. The chain uses TRBV9 and TRBJ2-2; the match to TRBD1 covers 7 bases. The V gene end was trimmed by 1 base and the J gene end by 3 bases; junction bases not matched to a gene: 6. Germline V gene data show CDR1 as SGDLS and CDR2 as YYNGEE. This CDR3 is 16 amino acids long.

This rearrangement joins TRBV7-9 to TRBJ1-4; no clear D. The CDR3 loop spans 15 amino acids. CDR1 SEHNR and CDR2 FQNEAQ come from the germline V gene (reference sequence). The V and J ends lost 5 bases and 2 bases respectively, with 12 bases between them. In nucleotides, the CDR3 is TGTGCCAGCAGCGGCGGAGGATCCACTAATGAAAAACTGTTTTTT. Its translation is CASSGGGSTNEKLFF.

This rearrangement joins TRBV28 to TRBJ2-1; TRBD1 agrees at 8 bases. Germline CDR1 MDHEN, CDR2 SYDVKM. The CDR3 consists of 16 residues. J gave up 5 bases and V 1 base, and 7 bases lay outside the gene matches. CDR3 sequence: CASSLFSGGAHNEQFF. The CDR3 DNA reads TGTGCCAGCAGTTTATTCTCAGGGGGCGCCCACAATGAGCAGTTCTTC.

The chain joins TRBV5-6 to TRBJ2-1; TRBD2 might be the D (6 bases). V was pared by 4 bases and J by 3 bases, with 17 bases between. CDR1 is SGHDT, CDR2 YYEEEE, per germline. The length of the CDR3 is 16 residues. For the CDR3, the DNA is TGTGCCAGCAGCAGATTAGCGGTACTGATCTACAATGAGCAGTTCTTC. This gives the protein CASSRLAVLIYNEQFF.

A note on this clone: A far larger clone is one base from this, pointing to a likely read error. This chain links TRBV7-2 with TRBJ2-7, with D tentatively TRBD1 (5 bases). Germline CDR1 and CDR2: SGHTA and FQGNSA. V gave up 1 base and J gave up 1 base, with 5 bases separating them. The CDR3 is 13 residues long. As DNA, the CDR3 is TGTGCCAGCAGCTTAGACAGGTCCTACGAGCAGTACTTC. Its translation: CASSLDRSYEQYF.

Remarks on this clone: This CDR3 is also generated by other DNA sequences in the sample. The J gene is TRBJ2-4, the V gene TRBV5-1; TRBD1 agrees at 7 bases. The CDR3 has 14 residues. The germline CDR1 and CDR2 sequences are SGHRS and YFSETQ. The V and J ends lost 4 bases and 1 base, in that order; junction bases with no gene match: 2. The chain's CDR3 is CASSTDRAKNIQYF. The DNA for the CDR3 is TGCGCCAGCAGCACGGACAGGGCCAAAAACATTCAGTACTTC.

The chain is built from TRBV7-2 and TRBJ2-5, with TRBD2 as a possible D gene (6 bases). The CDR3 has 12 residues. V was trimmed by 4 bases and J by 5 bases, leaving 8 bases between them. Per the germline V gene, CDR1 is SGHTA and CDR2 is FQGNSA. CDR3 sequence: CASSYGRETQYF. In DNA form, the CDR3 reads TGTGCCAGCAGCTATGGGAGGGAGACCCAGTACTTC.

V and J are TRBV4-1 and TRBJ2-4; 8 nucleotides match TRBD1. The CDR3 contains 14 residues. The germline V gene encodes CDR1 MGHRA and CDR2 YSYEKL. The J segment lost 9 bases and the V segment lost 1 base, leaving 5 bases of the junction unmatched. The CDR3 here is CASSQVAGGGIQYF. CDR3 bases: TGCGCCAGCAGCCAAGTGGCAGGGGGCGGCATTCAGTACTTC.

This clone was seen only once. The gene calls are TRBV5-6 and TRBJ1-4; D is undetermined. Per the germline V gene, CDR1 is SGHDT and CDR2 is YYEEEE. The CDR3 runs to 16 residues. V was trimmed by 6 bases and J by 3 bases, leaving 18 bases between them. CDR3 DNA: TGTGCCAGCACCTCTTATGGCCCAGCTGCTAATGAAAAACTGTTTTTT. Residues: CASTSYGPAANEKLFF.

V usage is TRBV11-3 and J usage is TRBJ2-3; D tentatively fits TRBD1 or TRBD2 (7 bases each). There are 15 residues in the CDR3. Trimming took 5 bases from V and 2 from J, leaving 14 bases between them. Germline CDR1 and CDR2: SGHNT and YENEEA. CDR3 DNA sequence: TGTGCCAGCAGCCCCAGGGGGGACTACACAGATACGCAGTATTTT. It yields the protein CASSPRGDYTDTQYF.

The rearrangement links TRBV5-1 to TRBJ2-1; D may be TRBD1 (6 bases). V gave up 1 base and J gave up 9 bases, with 11 bases separating them. The germline CDR1 and CDR2 sequences are SGHRS and YFSETQ. There are 13 residues in the CDR3. The CDR3 loop is CASSLTGQSEQFF. CDR3 coding DNA: TGCGCCAGCAGCTTGACAGGGCAGAGTGAGCAGTTCTTC.

This chain uses TRBV6-5 with TRBJ2-7; 11 bases line up with TRBD1. The CDR3 has 15 amino acids. Germline CDR1 MNHEY, CDR2 SVGAGI. V lost 3 bases, J lost 6 bases, and 7 bases stayed unmatched. The CDR3 sequence is CASSYAVGTGGEQYF. The CDR3 region has the DNA TGTGCCAGCAGTTATGCCGTTGGGACAGGGGGCGAGCAGTACTTC.

The J gene is TRBJ2-2, the V gene TRBV18; 12 bases line up with TRBD2. There are 16 residues in the CDR3. V lost 5 bases and J lost 0; bases outside the gene matches: 1. Germline loops: CDR1 KGHSH, CDR2 LQKENI. The CDR3 DNA reads as TGTGCCAGCTCATGGACTAGCGGGACGAACACCGGGGAGCTGTTTTTT. This gives the protein CASSWTSGTNTGELFF.

This chain joins TRBV5-1 and TRBJ2-7, with D perhaps matching TRBD1 or TRBD2 (5 bases each). This CDR3 comprises 14 residues. V lost 0 bases, J lost 3 bases, and 10 bases lay in between. From germline, CDR1 is SGHRS and CDR2 YFSETQ. Here the CDR3 reads CASSLEWDHYEQYF. The CDR3 DNA reads TGCGCCAGCAGCTTGGAGTGGGACCACTACGAGCAGTACTTC. Looking up the rest from reference TRBV5-1 and TRBJ2-7 gives the full variable domain: KAGVTQTPRYLIKTRGQQVTLSCSPISGHRSVSWYQQTPGQGLQFLFEYFSETQRNKGNFPGRFSGRQFSNSRSEMNVSTLELGDSALYLCASSLEWDHYEQYFGPGTRLTVT.

The V gene is TRBV18, the J gene TRBJ1-4; no clear D. The CDR3 is 16 amino acids. Trimming removed 2 bases at V and 0 bases at J, with 10 bases between. Germline CDR1 reads KGHSH; CDR2 reads LQKENI. The CDR3 DNA reads as TGTGCCAGCTCACCATATGATCCTGCAACTAATGAAAAACTGTTTTTT. Its protein is CASSPYDPATNEKLFF.

The gene calls are TRBV9 and TRBJ1-4, with 10 nucleotides matching TRBD1. V shed 3 bases and J 5 bases; nucleotides not matched to a gene: 4. The CDR3 is made up of 15 amino acids. Germline lookup yields CDR1 SGDLS and CDR2 YYNGEE. The CDR3 sequence is CASSARGQGNEKLFF. The CDR3 coding sequence is TGTGCCAGCAGCGCGAGGGGACAGGGGAATGAAAAACTGTTTTTT.

The rearrangement joins TRBV7-6 to TRBJ2-1; 10 bases agree with TRBD2. The germline gives CDR1 SGHVS, CDR2 FNYEAQ. The length of the CDR3 is 16 residues. After removal of 5 bases from V and 2 bases from J, the junction contained 6 bases not matched to a gene. Here the CDR3 reads CASSPAGTSAYNEQFF. In DNA, the CDR3 is TGTGCCAGCAGCCCGGCCGGGACTAGCGCCTACAATGAGCAGTTCTTC.

This chain joins TRBV11-3 and TRBJ2-3, with TRBD1 matching over 9 bases. V was clipped by 1 base and J by 10 bases; unmatched bases: 6. The CDR3 consists of 14 residues. Looked up from germline, CDR1 is SGHNT and CDR2 is YENEEA. CDR3 loop: CASSLGGTGSAQYF. Written as DNA, the CDR3 is TGTGCCAGCAGCTTAGGGGGGACAGGGAGTGCGCAGTATTTT.

The chain employs TRBV11-1 and TRBJ2-1; maybe TRBD1 (5 bases). This CDR3 comprises 13 residues. Trimming removed 5 bases at V and 4 bases at J, with 9 bases between. From germline, CDR1 is SGHAT and CDR2 FQDESV (reference sequence). The CDR3 region is CASSKGIYNEQFF. CDR3 nucleotide sequence: TGTGCCAGCAGCAAGGGGATTTACAATGAGCAGTTCTTC.